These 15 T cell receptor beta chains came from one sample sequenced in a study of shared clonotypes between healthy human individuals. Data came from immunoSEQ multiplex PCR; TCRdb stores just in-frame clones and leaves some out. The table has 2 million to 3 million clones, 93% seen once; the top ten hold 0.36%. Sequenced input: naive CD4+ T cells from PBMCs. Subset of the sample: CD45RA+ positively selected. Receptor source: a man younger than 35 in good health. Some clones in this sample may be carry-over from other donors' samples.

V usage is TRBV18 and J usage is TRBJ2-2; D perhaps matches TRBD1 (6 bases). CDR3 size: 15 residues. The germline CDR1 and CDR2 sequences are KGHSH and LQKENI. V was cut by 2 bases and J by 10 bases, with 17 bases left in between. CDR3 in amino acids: CASSPTTGRVKELFF. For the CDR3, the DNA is TGTGCCAGCTCACCAACGACAGGCCGGGTTAAGGAGCTGTTTTTT.

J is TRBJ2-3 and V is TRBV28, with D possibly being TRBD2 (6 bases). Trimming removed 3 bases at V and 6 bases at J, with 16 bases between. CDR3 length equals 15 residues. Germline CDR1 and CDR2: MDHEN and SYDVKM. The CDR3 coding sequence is TGTGCCAGCAGTTTTTCACCGGCTGGAGGGGATACGCAGTATTTT. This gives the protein CASSFSPAGGDTQYF.

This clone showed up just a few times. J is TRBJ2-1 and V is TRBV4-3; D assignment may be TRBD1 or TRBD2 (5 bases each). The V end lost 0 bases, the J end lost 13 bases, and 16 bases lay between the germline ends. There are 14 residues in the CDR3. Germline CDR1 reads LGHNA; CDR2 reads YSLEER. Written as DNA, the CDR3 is TGCGCCAGCAGCCAAGACCTTACCGGGACCCGACAGTTCTTC. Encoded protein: CASSQDLTGTRQFF.

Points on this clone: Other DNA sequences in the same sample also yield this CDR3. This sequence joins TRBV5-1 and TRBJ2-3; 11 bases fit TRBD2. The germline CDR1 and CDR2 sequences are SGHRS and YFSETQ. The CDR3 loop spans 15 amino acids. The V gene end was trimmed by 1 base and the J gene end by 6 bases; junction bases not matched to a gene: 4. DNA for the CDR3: TGCGCCAGCAGCTTGCTAGCGGGAGGTCGGGATACGCAGTATTTT. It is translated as CASSLLAGGRDTQYF.

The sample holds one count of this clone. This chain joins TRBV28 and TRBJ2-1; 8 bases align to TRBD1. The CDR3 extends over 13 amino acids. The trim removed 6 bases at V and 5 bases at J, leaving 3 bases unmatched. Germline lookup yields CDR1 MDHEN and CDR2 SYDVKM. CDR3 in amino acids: CASSWDRNNEQFF. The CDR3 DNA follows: TGTGCCAGCAGCTGGGACAGGAACAATGAGCAGTTCTTC.

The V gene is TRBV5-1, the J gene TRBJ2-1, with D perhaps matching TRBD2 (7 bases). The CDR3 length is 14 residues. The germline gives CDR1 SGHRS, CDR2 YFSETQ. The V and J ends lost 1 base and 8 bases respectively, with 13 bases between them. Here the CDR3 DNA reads TGCGCCAGCAGCTTGCTACCGGGGGGCCATGAGCAGTTCTTC. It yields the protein CASSLLPGGHEQFF.

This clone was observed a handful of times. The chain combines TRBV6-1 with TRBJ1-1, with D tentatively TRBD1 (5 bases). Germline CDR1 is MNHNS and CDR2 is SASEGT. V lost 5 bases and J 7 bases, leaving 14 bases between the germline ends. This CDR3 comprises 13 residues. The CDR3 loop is CASSSPDSSEAFF. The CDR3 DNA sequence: TGTGCCAGCAGTTCCCCCGACAGTAGTGAAGCTTTCTTT.

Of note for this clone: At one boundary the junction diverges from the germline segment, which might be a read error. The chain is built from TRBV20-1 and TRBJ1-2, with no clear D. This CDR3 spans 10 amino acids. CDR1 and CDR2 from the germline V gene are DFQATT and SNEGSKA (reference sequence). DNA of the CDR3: TGCAGTGCGCGCAACTCTGGCTACACCTTC. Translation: CSARNSGYTF.

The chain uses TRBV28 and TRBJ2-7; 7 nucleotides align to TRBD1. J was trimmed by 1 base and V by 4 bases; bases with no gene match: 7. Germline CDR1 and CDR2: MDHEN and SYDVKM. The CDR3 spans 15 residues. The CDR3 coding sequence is TGTGCCAGCAGTTCCGGACAGGTTGGATCCTACGAGCAGTACTTC. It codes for CASSSGQVGSYEQYF. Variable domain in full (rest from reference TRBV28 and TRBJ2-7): DVKVTQSSRYLVKRTGEKVFLECVQDMDHENMFWYRQDPGLGLRLIYFSYDVKMKEKGDIPEGYSVSREKKERFSLILESASTNQTSMYLCASSSGQVGSYEQYFGPGTRLTVT.

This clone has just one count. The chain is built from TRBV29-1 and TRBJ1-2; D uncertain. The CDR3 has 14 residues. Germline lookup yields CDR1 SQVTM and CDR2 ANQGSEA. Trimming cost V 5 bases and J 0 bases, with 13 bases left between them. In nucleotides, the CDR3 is TGCAGCGTTCTGGGCTCCTCAGCTAACTATGGCTACACCTTC. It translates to CSVLGSSANYGYTF.

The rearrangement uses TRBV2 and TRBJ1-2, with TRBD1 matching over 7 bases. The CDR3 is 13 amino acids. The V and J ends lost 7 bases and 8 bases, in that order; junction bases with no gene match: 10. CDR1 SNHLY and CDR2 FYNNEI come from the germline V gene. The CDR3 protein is CASIGDSWSGYTF. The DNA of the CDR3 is TGTGCCAGCATTGGGGACAGCTGGTCCGGCTACACCTTC. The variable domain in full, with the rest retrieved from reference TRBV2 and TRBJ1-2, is EPEVTQTPSHQVTQMGQEVILRCVPISNHLYFYWYRQILGQKVEFLVSFYNNEISEKSEIFDDQFSVERPDGSNFTLKIRSTKLEDSAMYFCASIGDSWSGYTFGSGTRLTVV.

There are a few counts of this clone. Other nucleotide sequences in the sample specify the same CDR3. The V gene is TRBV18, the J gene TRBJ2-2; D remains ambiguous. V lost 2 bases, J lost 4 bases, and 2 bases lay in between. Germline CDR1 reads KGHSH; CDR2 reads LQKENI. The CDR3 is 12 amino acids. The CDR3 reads CASSPFTGELFF. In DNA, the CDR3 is TGTGCCAGCTCACCATTCACCGGGGAGCTGTTTTTT.

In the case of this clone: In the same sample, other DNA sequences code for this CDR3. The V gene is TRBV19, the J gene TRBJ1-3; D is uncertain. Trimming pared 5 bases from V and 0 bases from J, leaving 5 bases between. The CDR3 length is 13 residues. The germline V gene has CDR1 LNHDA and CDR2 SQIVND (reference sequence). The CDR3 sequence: CASSRISGNTIYF. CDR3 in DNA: TGTGCCAGTAGTCGGATCTCTGGAAACACCATATATTTT.

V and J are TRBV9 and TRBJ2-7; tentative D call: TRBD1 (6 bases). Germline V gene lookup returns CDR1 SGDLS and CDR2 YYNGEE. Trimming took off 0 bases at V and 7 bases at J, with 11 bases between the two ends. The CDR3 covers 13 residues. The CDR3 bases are TGTGCCAGCAGCGTAGTAGGGACATCAGAGCAGTACTTC. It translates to CASSVVGTSEQYF.

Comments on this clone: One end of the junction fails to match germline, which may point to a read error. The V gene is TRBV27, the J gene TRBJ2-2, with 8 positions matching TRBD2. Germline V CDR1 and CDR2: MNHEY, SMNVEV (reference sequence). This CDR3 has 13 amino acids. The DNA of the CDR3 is TGCGTCGCGGGAGGTCCGAACACCGGGGAGCTGTTTTTT. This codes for CVAGGPNTGELFF.